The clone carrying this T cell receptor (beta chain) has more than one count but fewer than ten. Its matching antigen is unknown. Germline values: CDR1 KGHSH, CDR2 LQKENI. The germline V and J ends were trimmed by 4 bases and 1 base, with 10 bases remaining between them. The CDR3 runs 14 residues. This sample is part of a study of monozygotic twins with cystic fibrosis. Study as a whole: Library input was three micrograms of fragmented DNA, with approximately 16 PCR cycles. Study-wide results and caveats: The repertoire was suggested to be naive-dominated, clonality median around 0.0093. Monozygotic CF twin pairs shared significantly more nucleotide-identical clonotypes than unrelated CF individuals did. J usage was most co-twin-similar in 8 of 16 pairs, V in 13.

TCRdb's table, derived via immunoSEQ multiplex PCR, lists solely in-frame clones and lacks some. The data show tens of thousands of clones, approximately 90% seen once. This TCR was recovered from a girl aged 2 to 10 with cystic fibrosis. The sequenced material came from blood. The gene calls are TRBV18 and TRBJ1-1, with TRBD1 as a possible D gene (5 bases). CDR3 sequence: CASSHGTANTEAFF. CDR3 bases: TGTGCCAGCTCACACGGGACCGCGAACACTGAAGCTTTCTTT.